This T cell receptor beta chain was retrieved from a study of cytomegalovirus exposure and HLA in healthy donors. This PCR relied on a set of 60 Vbeta primers and 13 Jbeta primers. Generated by immunoSEQ multiplex PCR, the TCRdb table keeps only in-frame clones and is missing some. Of fewer than 200,000 clones in the sample, 78% were seen once. Study conclusions and caveats: Reportedly, cytomegalovirus status was diagnosed with high sensitivity and specificity.

Unrecorded immune exposure was likely among donors, who were nominally healthy when sampled. Only a few counts were recorded for this clone. Antigen: not known. The specimen was PBMCs. This clonotype was obtained from a female donor in good health and CMV-seronegative.

For the CDR3, the DNA is TGTGCCAGCAGTGAAACTAACCCGGGGGGCGGGGAGCTGTTTTTT. Its translation: CASSETNPGGGELFF. The chain uses TRBV2 and TRBJ2-2; 7 bases line up with TRBD2. Germline V gives CDR1 SNHLY, CDR2 FYNNEI. The J segment lost 7 bases and the V segment lost 2 bases, leaving 7 bases of the junction unmatched. The CDR3 has 15 residues.